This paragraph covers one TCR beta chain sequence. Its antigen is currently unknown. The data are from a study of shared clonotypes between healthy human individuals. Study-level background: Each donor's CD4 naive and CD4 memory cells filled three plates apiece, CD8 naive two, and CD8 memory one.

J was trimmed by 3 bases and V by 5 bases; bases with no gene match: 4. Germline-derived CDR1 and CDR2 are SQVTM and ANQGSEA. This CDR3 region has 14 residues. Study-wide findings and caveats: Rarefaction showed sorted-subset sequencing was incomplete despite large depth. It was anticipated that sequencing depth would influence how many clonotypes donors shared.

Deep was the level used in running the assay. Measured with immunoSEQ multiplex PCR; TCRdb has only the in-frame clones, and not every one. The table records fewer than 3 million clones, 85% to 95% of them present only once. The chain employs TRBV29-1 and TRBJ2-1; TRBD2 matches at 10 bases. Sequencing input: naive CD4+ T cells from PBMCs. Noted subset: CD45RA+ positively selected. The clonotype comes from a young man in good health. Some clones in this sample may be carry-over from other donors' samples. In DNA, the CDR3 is TGCAGCGTTCCCATAGCGGGGGGCTACAATGAGCAGTTCTTC. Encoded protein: CSVPIAGGYNEQFF.